Given below is one T cell receptor beta chain in context. The antigen remains unidentified. A much larger clone differs from this one at a single base, so this may be a read error. The record originates from a study of immune heterogeneity within non-small cell lung tumors. About the study: Tumors were classified as 4 squamous cell carcinomas, some 10 non-squamous carcinomas and 1 not otherwise specified. Study-wide points: Site-unique high-frequency clones occurred alongside identical dominant CDR3 beta clonotypes that recurred across tumor sites within a patient.

TCR beta CDR3 was amplified by multiplex PCR, first round approximately 9 cycles, 32 V and 13 J primers. TCRdb re-called the multiplex PCR reads with MiXCR, one entry per CDR3 protein. Found here are around 3,000 distinct CDR3 sequences, less than 45% of them singletons; the top ten hold approximately 50%. CDR1 SGHAT and CDR2 FQNNGV come from the germline V gene. The CDR3 is 18 residues long. Template material comprised bulk tumor genomic DNA at 600 ng per sample. Several biopsies were collected from each primary tumor during surgery. They were spaced as far apart as possible within the tumor mass. Each patient presented with untreated, newly diagnosed non-small cell lung cancer and received curative surgery. Individuals who provided samples were patients with newly diagnosed non-small cell lung cancer who were having surgery with curative intent.

Sequencing was carried out using lung tumor tissue. The chain employs TRBV11-2 and TRBJ2-6; 7 bases match TRBD1. This receptor was taken from a man aged 55 to 70 with non-small cell lung cancer. Written as DNA, the CDR3 is TGTGCCAGCATCTTATCCGGGACAGTGACCTCTGGGGCCAACGTCCTGACTTTC. This codes for CASILSGTVTSGANVLTF.